The TCR beta chain under discussion was sequenced for a study of blood T cell repertoires in COVID-19. Some clones are missing from TCRdb's copy, which holds only in-frame ones; the method was immunoSEQ multiplex PCR. Of 150,000 to 200,000 clones in the sample, 80% to 85% were seen once. The germline gives CDR1 SNHLY, CDR2 FYNNEI. V was trimmed by 8 bases and J by 0 bases, leaving 5 bases between them. This CDR3 has 12 residues. The clonotype comes from a woman aged 40 to 49 with COVID-19, enrolled during active disease. V gene TRBV2 combines with J gene TRBJ1-5; D not resolved. Sequencing was done on a sample of peripheral blood. The CDR3 bases are TGTGCCAGCCGACTTAGCAATCAGCCCCAGCATTTT. It translates to CASRLSNQPQHF.